A selection of T cell receptor beta chains follows, all from one sample in a study of T cell responses to AZD1222 COVID-19 vaccine. Assay used: immunoSEQ multiplex PCR; TCRdb lists only in-frame clones, some missing. The sample consists of over 85,000 clones, 92% of them appearing once. The sample consisted of peripheral blood, taken 28 days after the second AZD1222 dose. The source of these receptors is an adult who received the AZD1222 COVID-19 vaccine. Both conserved end residues are part of each CDR3. D genes are given only for firm matches. A clone size is listed for some rows: how often the clone was seen (once, few, many), or a class if it is expanded.

size	J	V	D	DNA	CDR3
.	TRBJ1-4	TRBV7-9	.	TGTGCCAGCAGCACCAGGCAGATCGAAAAACTGTTTTTT	CASSTRQIEKLFF
.	TRBJ1-2	TRBV30	TRBD1	TGTGCCTGGGGGGGGCGCAGCGTCGGGACAGGGGTCGGCTACACCTTC	CAWGGRSVGTGVGYTF
once	TRBJ2-7	TRBV6-5	.	TGTGCCAGCAGTTACTCTGGCGGTTCCTACGAGCAGTACTTC	CASSYSGGSYEQYF
.	TRBJ2-3	TRBV30	.	TGTGCCTGGAGGTCCCTAGCGGATACGCAGTATTTT	CAWRSLADTQYF
.	TRBJ1-6	TRBV4-1	.	TGCGCCAGCAGCCAAACCCCCCCGACAGCTAGCTCCTATAATTCACCCCTCCACTTT	CASSQTPPTASSYNSPLHF
.	TRBJ1-5	TRBV12-5	.	TGTGCTAGTGCGACAGACCCATATAGCAATCAGCCCCAGCATTTT	CASATDPYSNQPQHF
.	TRBJ2-7	TRBV7-2	TRBD2	TGTGCCAGCAGCTTAGTTCTAGCGGGGATTGCCCTTTACGAGCAGTACTTC	CASSLVLAGIALYEQYF
.	TRBJ1-3	TRBV15	TRBD1	TGTGCCACCAGCAGGGACAGGGACTCTGGAAACACCATATATTTT	CATSRDRDSGNTIYF
.	TRBJ2-5	TRBV6-5	TRBD2	TGTGCCAGCAGTTCGAATAGCGGGGACCAAGAGACCCAGTACTTC	CASSSNSGDQETQYF
.	TRBJ2-1	TRBV5-6	.	TGTGCCAGCAGCTCCGGGGGCAATGAGCAGTTCTTC	CASSSGGNEQFF
.	TRBJ2-4	TRBV5-1	.	TGCGCCAGCAGCTTGGCCGGGGAGGACATTCAGTACTTC	CASSLAGEDIQYF
.	TRBJ2-3	TRBV5-1	TRBD2	TGCGCCAGCAGCTTGGCCCGGACTAGCGGGAGTAGCACAGATACGCAGTATTTT	CASSLARTSGSSTDTQYF
.	TRBJ2-7	TRBV7-2	.	TGTGCCAGCAGCTTAGGCGGCGGCTACGAGCAGTACTTC	CASSLGGGYEQYF
few	TRBJ2-1	TRBV7-9	TRBD2	TGTGCCAGCAGCTTAGCGGGCGGACTAGCGGGGGGGCGCGAGCAGTTCTTC	CASSLAGGLAGGREQFF
.	TRBJ2-2	TRBV18	.	TGTGCCAGCTCACCACTCGTGGGTTCCGGGGAGCTGTTTTTT	CASSPLVGSGELFF
.	TRBJ1-2	TRBV5-5	.	TGTGCCAGCAGCTTGGTATCGTGGGATGGCTACACCTTC	CASSLVSWDGYTF